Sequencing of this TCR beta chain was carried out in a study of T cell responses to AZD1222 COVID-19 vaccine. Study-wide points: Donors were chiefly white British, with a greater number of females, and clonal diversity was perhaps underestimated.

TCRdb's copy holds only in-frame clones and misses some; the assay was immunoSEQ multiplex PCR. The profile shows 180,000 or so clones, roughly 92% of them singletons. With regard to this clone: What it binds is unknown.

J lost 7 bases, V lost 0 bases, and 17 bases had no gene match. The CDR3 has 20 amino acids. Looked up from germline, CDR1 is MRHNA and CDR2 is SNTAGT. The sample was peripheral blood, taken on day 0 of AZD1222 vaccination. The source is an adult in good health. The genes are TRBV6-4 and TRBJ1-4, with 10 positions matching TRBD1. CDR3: CASSDSVRQGARLRPEKLFF. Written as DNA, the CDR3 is TGTGCCAGCAGTGACTCGGTGAGACAGGGGGCACGATTGAGGCCTGAAAAACTGTTTTTT.